A selection of T cell receptor beta chains follows, all from one sample in a study of immune characterization of retroperitoneal liposarcoma. In TCRdb, the PCR reads were re-called with MiXCR into one record per CDR3 protein. The sample contains 2,000 to 3,000 distinct CDR3 sequences, approximately 20% of which appear only once. Material: tumor tissue. The receptors come from a male donor with retroperitoneal liposarcoma. Each CDR3 is given with its conserved first and last residue. The D gene is left open where the match is weak. Not every row has a clone size; where given, it reads once, few, many or a size class.

CDR3aa: CASSPGIGYNEQFF; CDR3nt: TGTGCCAGCAGTCCTGGGATCGGCTACAATGAGCAGTTCTTC; d_gene: NA; v_gene: TRBV6-1; abundance: NA; j_gene: TRBJ2-1
CDR3aa: CASEREGYEQYF; CDR3nt: TGTGCCAGCGAGCGGGAGGGGTACGAGCAGTACTTC; d_gene: TRBD2; v_gene: TRBV6-1; abundance: many; j_gene: TRBJ2-7
CDR3aa: CASSARQGMAGELFF; CDR3nt: TGTGCCAGCAGCGCCCGACAGGGGATGGCCGGGGAGCTGTTTTTT; d_gene: TRBD1; v_gene: TRBV7-9; abundance: many; j_gene: TRBJ2-2
CDR3aa: CASSDRGASVKQFF; CDR3nt: TGTGCCAGCAGTGATCGGGGGGCCAGCGTTAAGCAGTTCTTC; d_gene: NA; v_gene: TRBV6-1; abundance: large; j_gene: TRBJ2-1
CDR3aa: CASSDKGNEGPSYEQYF; CDR3nt: TGTGCCAGCAGTGACAAGGGAAACGAGGGTCCATCCTACGAGCAGTACTTC; d_gene: NA; v_gene: TRBV25-1; abundance: NA; j_gene: TRBJ2-7
CDR3aa: CASSYLGLADYEQYF; CDR3nt: TGTGCCAGCAGTTACTTGGGACTAGCGGATTACGAGCAGTACTTC; d_gene: TRBD2; v_gene: TRBV6-9; abundance: medium-sized; j_gene: TRBJ2-7
CDR3aa: CASSLNQETQYF; CDR3nt: TGTGCCAGCAGCTTAAACCAAGAGACCCAGTACTTC; d_gene: NA; v_gene: TRBV7-2; abundance: medium-sized; j_gene: TRBJ2-5
CDR3aa: CASSLRVTSGRFYNEQYF; CDR3nt: TGTGCCAGCAGCTTAAGGGTCACTAGCGGGAGATTCTACAATGAGCAGTACTTC; d_gene: TRBD2; v_gene: TRBV7-2; abundance: large; j_gene: TRBJ2-7
CDR3aa: CASSFSGVETQYF; CDR3nt: TGTGCCAGCAGTTTCTCCGGGGTTGAGACCCAGTACTTC; d_gene: NA; v_gene: TRBV12-3/TRBV12-4; abundance: NA; j_gene: TRBJ2-5
CDR3aa: CASTFTGSDNEQFF; CDR3nt: TGTGCCAGCACCTTTACCGGGAGTGACAATGAGCAGTTCTTC; d_gene: NA; v_gene: TRBV7-9; abundance: NA; j_gene: TRBJ2-1
CDR3aa: CASSLRTATILNEQYF; CDR3nt: TGTGCCAGCAGCCTCCGGACAGCGACCATCCTGAACGAGCAGTACTTC; d_gene: NA; v_gene: TRBV6-1; abundance: NA; j_gene: TRBJ2-7
CDR3aa: CANSRAKAYNEQFF; CDR3nt: TGTGCCAACTCAAGGGCTAAGGCCTACAATGAGCAGTTCTTC; d_gene: NA; v_gene: TRBV6-1; abundance: large; j_gene: TRBJ2-1
CDR3aa: CASSQLDSLGTGELFF; CDR3nt: TGCGCCAGCAGCCAGCTCGACTCCCTGGGGACCGGGGAGCTGTTTTTT; d_gene: NA; v_gene: TRBV4-1; abundance: few; j_gene: TRBJ2-2
CDR3aa: CASSLYTGNNSPLHF; CDR3nt: TGTGCCAGCAGTCTTTATACAGGGAATAATTCACCCCTCCACTTT; d_gene: NA; v_gene: TRBV6-1; abundance: medium-sized; j_gene: TRBJ1-6
CDR3aa: CATSGTSGNPDTQYF; CDR3nt: TGTGCCACCTCCGGGACTAGCGGGAACCCGGATACGCAGTATTTT; d_gene: TRBD2; v_gene: TRBV6-1; abundance: medium-sized; j_gene: TRBJ2-3
CDR3aa: CASSLGMYNEQYF; CDR3nt: TGTGCCAGCAGCTTAGGCATGTACAATGAGCAGTACTTC; d_gene: NA; v_gene: TRBV7-2; abundance: medium-sized; j_gene: TRBJ2-7
CDR3aa: CASSTLHYRGDEQYF; CDR3nt: TGTGCCAGCAGCACCCTGCATTACCGGGGCGACGAGCAGTACTTC; d_gene: NA; v_gene: TRBV7-6; abundance: few; j_gene: TRBJ2-7
CDR3aa: CASTHRGGRVSYNEQFF; CDR3nt: TGTGCCAGCACCCACAGGGGTGGGCGGGTCTCCTACAATGAGCAGTTCTTC; d_gene: TRBD1; v_gene: TRBV6-2/TRBV6-3; abundance: NA; j_gene: TRBJ2-1
CDR3aa: CASSLAKANEQFF; CDR3nt: TGTGCCAGCAGCTTAGCGAAAGCCAATGAGCAGTTCTTC; d_gene: NA; v_gene: TRBV7-2; abundance: NA; j_gene: TRBJ2-1
CDR3aa: CASSDWTSGVQYF; CDR3nt: TGTGCCAGCAGTGATTGGACTAGCGGGGTCCAGTACTTC; d_gene: TRBD2; v_gene: TRBV6-1; abundance: medium-sized; j_gene: TRBJ2-5
CDR3aa: CASSLTDGNTIYF; CDR3nt: TGTGCCAGCAGCCTGACAGATGGAAACACCATATATTTT; d_gene: NA; v_gene: TRBV6-1; abundance: few; j_gene: TRBJ1-3
CDR3aa: CASSYADFRWNEQYF; CDR3nt: TGTGCCAGCAGTTACGCCGACTTCCGGTGGAACGAGCAGTACTTC; d_gene: NA; v_gene: TRBV6-6; abundance: few; j_gene: TRBJ2-7
CDR3aa: CASSLGDSNTGELFF; CDR3nt: TGTGCCAGCAGCTTAGGTGACAGCAACACCGGGGAGCTGTTTTTT; d_gene: NA; v_gene: TRBV7-2; abundance: few; j_gene: TRBJ2-2
CDR3aa: CASSSPETQFF; CDR3nt: TGTGCCAGCAGTTCCCCAGAGACCCAGTTCTTC; d_gene: NA; v_gene: TRBV6-9; abundance: medium-sized; j_gene: TRBJ2-1
CDR3aa: CASSLEQSSGANVLTF; CDR3nt: TGTGCCAGCAGCTTAGAACAGAGCTCTGGGGCCAACGTCCTGACTTTC; d_gene: NA; v_gene: TRBV11-3; abundance: many; j_gene: TRBJ2-6
CDR3aa: CASSRGQGGLSYEQFF; CDR3nt: TGTGCCAGCAGCCGGGGACAGGGGGGACTCTCCTACGAGCAGTTCTTC; d_gene: TRBD1; v_gene: TRBV7-2; abundance: large; j_gene: TRBJ2-1
CDR3aa: CASSLDSGVETQYF; CDR3nt: TGTGCCAGCAGCTTAGATTCAGGGGTAGAGACCCAGTACTTC; d_gene: NA; v_gene: TRBV7-2; abundance: medium-sized; j_gene: TRBJ2-5